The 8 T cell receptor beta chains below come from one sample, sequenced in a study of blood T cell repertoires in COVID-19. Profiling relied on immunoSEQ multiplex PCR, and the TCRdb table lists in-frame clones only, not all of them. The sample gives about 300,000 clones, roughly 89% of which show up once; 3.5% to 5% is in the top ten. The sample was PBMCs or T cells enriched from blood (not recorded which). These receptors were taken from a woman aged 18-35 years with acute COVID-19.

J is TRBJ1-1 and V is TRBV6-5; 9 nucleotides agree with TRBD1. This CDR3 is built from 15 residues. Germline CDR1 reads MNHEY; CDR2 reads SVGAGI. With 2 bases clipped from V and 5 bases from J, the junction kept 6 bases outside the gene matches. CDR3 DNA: TGTGCCAGCAGTTACCTTCCGGGACAGGGTACTGAAGCTTTCTTT. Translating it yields CASSYLPGQGTEAFF.

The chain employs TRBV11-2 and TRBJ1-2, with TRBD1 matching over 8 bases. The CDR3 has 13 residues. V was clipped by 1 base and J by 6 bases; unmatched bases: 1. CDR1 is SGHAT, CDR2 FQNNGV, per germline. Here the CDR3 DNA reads TGTGCCAGCAGCTTAGGACAGGGGAATGGCTACACCTTC. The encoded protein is CASSLGQGNGYTF.

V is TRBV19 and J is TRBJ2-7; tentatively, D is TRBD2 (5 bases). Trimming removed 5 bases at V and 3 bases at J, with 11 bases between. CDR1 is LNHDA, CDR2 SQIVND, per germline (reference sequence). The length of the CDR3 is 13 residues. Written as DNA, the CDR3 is TGTGCCAGTAGTCCCGGGGTCTTCTACGAGCAGTACTTC. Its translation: CASSPGVFYEQYF. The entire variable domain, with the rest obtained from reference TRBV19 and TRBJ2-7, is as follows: DGGITQSPKYLFRKEGQNVTLSCEQNLNHDAMYWYRQDPGQGLRLIYYSQIVNDFQKGDIAEGYSVSREKKESFPLTVTSAQKNPTAFYLCASSPGVFYEQYFGPGTRLTVT.

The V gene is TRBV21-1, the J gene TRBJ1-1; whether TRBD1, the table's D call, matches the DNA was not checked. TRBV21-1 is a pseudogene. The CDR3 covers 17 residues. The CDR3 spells CASSKGGQGGANTEAFF. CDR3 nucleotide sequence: TGTGCCAGCAGCAAAGGCGGTCAGGGGGGAGCGAACACTGAAGCTTTCTTT.

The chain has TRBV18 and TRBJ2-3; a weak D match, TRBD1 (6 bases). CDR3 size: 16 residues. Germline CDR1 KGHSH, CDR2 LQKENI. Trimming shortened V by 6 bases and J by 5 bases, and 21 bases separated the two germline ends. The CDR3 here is CASSLSGAGAGDTQYF. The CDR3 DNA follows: TGTGCCAGCTCCCTGTCAGGGGCAGGGGCAGGAGATACGCAGTATTTT.

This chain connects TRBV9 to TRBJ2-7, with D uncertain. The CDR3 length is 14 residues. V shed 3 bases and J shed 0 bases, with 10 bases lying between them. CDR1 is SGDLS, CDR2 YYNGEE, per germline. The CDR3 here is CASSAQTGSYEQYF. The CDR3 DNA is TGTGCCAGCAGCGCGCAGACGGGCTCCTACGAGCAGTACTTC. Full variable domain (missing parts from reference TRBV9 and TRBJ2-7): DSGVTQTPKHLITATGQRVTLRCSPRSGDLSVYWYQQSLDQGLQFLIQYYNGEERAKGNILERFSAQQFPDLHSELNLSSLELGDSALYFCASSAQTGSYEQYFGPGTRLTVT.

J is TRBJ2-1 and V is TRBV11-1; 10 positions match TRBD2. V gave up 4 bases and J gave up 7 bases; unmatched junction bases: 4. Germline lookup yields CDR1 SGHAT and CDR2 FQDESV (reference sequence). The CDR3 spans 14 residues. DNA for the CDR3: TGTGCCAGCAGCTCCTGGACTAGCGGAAATGAGCAGTTCTTC. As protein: CASSSWTSGNEQFF.

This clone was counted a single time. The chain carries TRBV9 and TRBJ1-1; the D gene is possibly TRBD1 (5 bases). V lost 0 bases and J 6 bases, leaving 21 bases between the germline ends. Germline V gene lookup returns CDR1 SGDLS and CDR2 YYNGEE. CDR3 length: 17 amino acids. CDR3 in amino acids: CASSVESLLRGEAEAFF. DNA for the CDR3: TGTGCCAGCAGCGTAGAATCGCTCCTGCGGGGGGAGGCTGAAGCTTTCTTT.